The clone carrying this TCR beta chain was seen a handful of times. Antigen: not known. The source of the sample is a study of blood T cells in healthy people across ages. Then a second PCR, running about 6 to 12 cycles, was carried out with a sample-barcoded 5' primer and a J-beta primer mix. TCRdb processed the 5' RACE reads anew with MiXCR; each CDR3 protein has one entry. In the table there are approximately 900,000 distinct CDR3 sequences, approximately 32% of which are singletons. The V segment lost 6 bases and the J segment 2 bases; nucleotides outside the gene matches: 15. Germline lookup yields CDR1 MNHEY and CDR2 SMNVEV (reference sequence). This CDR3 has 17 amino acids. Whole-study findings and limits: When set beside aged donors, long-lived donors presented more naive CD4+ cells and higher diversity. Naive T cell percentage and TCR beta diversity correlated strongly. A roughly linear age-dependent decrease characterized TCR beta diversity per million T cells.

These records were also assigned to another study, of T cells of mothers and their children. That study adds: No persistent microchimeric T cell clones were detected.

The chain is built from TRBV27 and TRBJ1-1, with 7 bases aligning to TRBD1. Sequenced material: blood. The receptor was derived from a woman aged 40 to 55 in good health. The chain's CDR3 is CASSHNPGQSYNTEAFF. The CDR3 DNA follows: TGTGCCAGCAGCCACAATCCGGGACAGTCATATAACACTGAAGCTTTCTTT.